This T cell receptor beta chain comes out of a study of shared clonotypes between healthy human individuals. In the study overall: Per donor, CD8 memory used one plate, CD8 naive used two, CD4 memory used three and CD4 naive used three.

Nashville, Tennessee was home to all donors, each a Caucasian adult. Partitioning of CD4+ cells yielded a CD45RA+ naive subset and a CD45RA-negative memory subset. Study conclusions and caveats: Shared clonotypes across all four donors exceeded non-shared ones in generation probability.

Note on this clone: Its target is unknown.

Data came from immunoSEQ multiplex PCR; TCRdb stores just in-frame clones and leaves some out. The table includes fewer than 1.8 million clones, 97% to 99% detected once. The length of the CDR3 is 16 residues. J lost 4 bases, V lost 2 bases, and 9 bases had no gene match. In germline, CDR1 is SGHRS, CDR2 YFSETQ. J is TRBJ2-3 and V is TRBV5-1; 8 bases are a match to TRBD1. This clonotype was sampled from a man between 25 and 39 years old in good health. The sequencing input was naive CD4+ T cells sorted from blood. Sample subset: CD45RA+ positively selected. The CDR3 sequence: CASSFPGQAMADTQYF. CDR3 nucleotides: TGCGCCAGCAGCTTTCCGGGACAGGCGATGGCAGATACGCAGTATTTT.